The entry below gives a single TCR beta chain sequence along with its context. Assay used: immunoSEQ multiplex PCR; TCRdb lists only in-frame clones, some missing. The sample includes about 200,000 clones, about 85% seen only once; the top ten take about 5%. These data come from a study of blood T cell repertoires in COVID-19. The CDR3 covers 12 residues. The germline gives CDR1 MDHEN, CDR2 SYDVKM. The V end was cut by 7 bases, the J end by 0 bases, with 7 bases between. The sequence came from a woman over 75 with acute or convalescent COVID-19. Sequenced sample: peripheral blood. V usage is TRBV28 and J usage is TRBJ2-7; D gene unclear. The DNA for the CDR3 is TGTGCCAGCAACCAGATCTCCTACGAGCAGTACTTC. Translating it yields CASNQISYEQYF.